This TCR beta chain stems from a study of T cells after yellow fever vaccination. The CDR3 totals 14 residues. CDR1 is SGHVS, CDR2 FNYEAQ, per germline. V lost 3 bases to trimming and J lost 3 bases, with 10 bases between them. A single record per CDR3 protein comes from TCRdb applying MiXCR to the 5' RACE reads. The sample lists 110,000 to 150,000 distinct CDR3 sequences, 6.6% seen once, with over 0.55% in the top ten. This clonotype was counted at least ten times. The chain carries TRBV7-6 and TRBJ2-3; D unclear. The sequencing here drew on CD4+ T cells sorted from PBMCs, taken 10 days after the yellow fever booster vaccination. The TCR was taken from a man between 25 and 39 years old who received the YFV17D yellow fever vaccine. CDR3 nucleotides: TGTGCCAGCAGCTTCGGCCCCTTTACAGATACGCAGTATTTT. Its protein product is CASSFGPFTDTQYF.